The clone carrying this TCR beta chain was counted a few times. These data originate in a study of blood T cell repertoires in COVID-19. About the research overall: The United States, Italy and Spain provided the acute and convalescent COVID-19 samples. PBMCs, B-cell-depleted T cells, or T cells were the source of the cDNA or gDNA that made up the material.

The CDR3 has 14 amino acids. The V segment lost 6 bases and the J segment 0 bases; nucleotides outside the gene matches: 4. The germline V gene encodes CDR1 SGHAT and CDR2 FQDESV (reference sequence). Under the authors' procedure: Estimates of nucleated cell counts were drawn from the amplification of reference gene primers. Method: immunoSEQ multiplex PCR; TCRdb's copy keeps in-frame clones and lacks some. The V and J calls and clone size were taken over from that table, and D and trimming were inferred from the DNA. The sample has a few hundred thousand clones; 80% to 90% are singletons. The specimen sequenced was peripheral blood. The sequence was collected from a woman in her thirties with active or convalescent COVID-19. This chain connects TRBV11-1 to TRBJ2-7; 8 nucleotides agree with TRBD1. CDR3 in amino acids: CASRQGGSSYEQYF. The CDR3 DNA is TGTGCCAGCAGACAGGGGGGCAGCTCCTACGAGCAGTACTTC.